This T cell receptor beta chain was identified during a study of T cells in localized non-small cell lung cancer. The data were produced by immunoSEQ multiplex PCR, yet TCRdb's version contains in-frame clones alone and is incomplete. This table holds just over 70,000 clones, less than 90% found once. CDR1 is SGHTS and CDR2 is YDEGEE in the germline V gene. The V end was cut by 0 bases, the J end by 5 bases, with 13 bases between. CDR3 length: 15 residues. The TCR originated in a male donor aged 60 or older with stage III squamous cell lung carcinoma. The input for sequencing was peripheral blood, taken before any cancer treatment. The chain links TRBV5-8 to TRBJ2-3, with a weak D call TRBD1 (6 bases). The CDR3 coding sequence is TGTGCCAGCAGCTTGGGCAGGGGAATAAAAGATACGCAGTATTTT. Translation: CASSLGRGIKDTQYF. Based on the CDR3 plus reference TRBV5-8 and TRBJ2-3, the full variable domain is EAGVTQSPTHLIKTRGQQATLRCSPISGHTSVYWYQQALGLGLQFLLWYDEGEERNRGNFPPRFSGRQFPNYSSELNVNALELEDSALYLCASSLGRGIKDTQYFGPGTRLTVL.